The 11 T cell receptor beta chains given below trace back to one sample, sequenced in a study of T cell changes during pregnancy in multiple sclerosis. Some clones are missing from TCRdb's copy, which holds only in-frame ones; the method was immunoSEQ multiplex PCR. The profile shows some 61,000 clones, less than 95% of them singletons. This material consisted of peripheral blood, taken in the second trimester of pregnancy. The source is a female donor with multiple sclerosis, enrolled in a pregnancy study.

This chain uses TRBV19 with TRBJ1-1, with D possibly matching TRBD1 (6 bases). The ends were cut back, 2 bases at V and 1 base at J, with 11 bases in the middle. The length of the CDR3 is 15 residues. In germline, CDR1 is LNHDA, CDR2 SQIVND (reference sequence). CDR3 coding DNA: TGTGCCAGTAGTATACGCAGAGGGGGGAACACTGAAGCTTTCTTT. This sequence encodes CASSIRRGGNTEAFF.

This clone is a singleton in its sample. The genes are TRBV6-5 and TRBJ1-2; D is possibly TRBD1 (6 bases). Looked up from germline, CDR1 is MNHEY and CDR2 is SVGAGI. Trimming stripped 5 bases from V and 4 bases from J, with 17 bases between. The CDR3 sequence is 15 residues long. In nucleotides, the CDR3 is TGTGCCAGCAGTAGATTCAGGGAGGGGGGCTATGGCTACACCTTC. As protein: CASSRFREGGYGYTF.

This chain uses TRBV5-6 with TRBJ2-5; 12 bases align to TRBD2. Germline V gene sequence: CDR1 SGHDT, CDR2 YYEEEE. Germline trimming cut 4 bases from V and 5 bases from J; bases unmatched to any gene: 12. This CDR3 is 17 amino acids long. Here the CDR3 DNA reads TGTGCCAGCAGCAGACTCGGGACTAGCGGGCGGGGGGAGACCCAGTACTTC. Translation gives CASSRLGTSGRGETQYF.

This chain uses TRBV4-1 with TRBJ2-3; TRBD2 aligns across 10 bases. The germline V gene encodes CDR1 MGHRA and CDR2 YSYEKL. The junction had 4 bases not matched to a gene; V was cut back by 2 bases and J by 2 bases. This CDR3 spans 16 amino acids. The CDR3 DNA sequence: TGCGCCAGCAGCCAAAGACTAGCGGGCGTCACAGATACGCAGTATTTT. It translates to CASSQRLAGVTDTQYF.

The chain is built from TRBV5-1 and TRBJ2-6; 8 nucleotides match TRBD1. The CDR3 sequence is 16 residues long. The germline gives CDR1 SGHRS, CDR2 YFSETQ. Trimming removed 3 bases from V and 3 bases from J; junction bases left unmatched: 5. The CDR3 loop reads CASSWTGLGGANVLTF. In DNA, the CDR3 is TGCGCCAGCAGCTGGACAGGGTTGGGTGGGGCCAACGTCCTGACTTTC.

This sequence joins TRBV4-3 and TRBJ2-7; 7 bases agree with TRBD1. Per germline, CDR1 LGHNA and CDR2 YSLEER. This CDR3 contains 15 residues. V shed 5 bases, J shed 2 bases, and the junction held 9 bases outside the gene matches. CDR3 amino acids: CASSYGQAWAYEQYF. The CDR3 nucleotides read TGCGCCAGCAGCTACGGACAGGCCTGGGCCTACGAGCAGTACTTC.

V usage is TRBV19 and J usage is TRBJ2-1; the match to TRBD2 covers 7 bases. The CDR3 has 13 amino acids. Germline V gene lookup returns CDR1 LNHDA and CDR2 SQIVND (reference sequence). The junction had 0 bases not matched to a gene; V was cut back by 4 bases and J by 3 bases. CDR3 sequence: CASSREGYNEQFF. The CDR3 bases are TGTGCCAGTAGTAGGGAGGGCTACAATGAGCAGTTCTTC.

The V call is TRBV7-2, the J call TRBJ2-7; TRBD1 aligns across 9 bases. This CDR3 is built from 15 residues. V trimming: 5 bases; J trimming: 4 bases; junction bases outside the gene matches: 9. Germline V gives CDR1 SGHTA, CDR2 FQGNSA. The CDR3 nucleotides read TGTGCCAGCAGCCCTGTGATTGGACAGGGGTACGAGCAGTACTTC. Translated, it gives CASSPVIGQGYEQYF.

The chain combines TRBV6-5 with TRBJ1-1; D ambiguous. With 7 bases removed from V and 4 bases from J, the gap between germline ends came to 13 bases. Looked up from germline, CDR1 is MNHEY and CDR2 is SVGAGI. The CDR3 is made up of 13 amino acids. The CDR3 DNA reads TGTGCCAGCAACCCGAGGGAATCCACTGAAGCTTTCTTT. Protein product: CASNPRESTEAFF.

CDR3 residues: CASSPTGDTQYF. The CDR3 DNA reads as TGTGCCAGCAGTCCTACAGGGGATACGCAGTATTTT. This sequence joins TRBV7-2 and TRBJ2-3, with a possible D match to TRBD1 (6 bases). The germline V gene encodes CDR1 SGHTA and CDR2 FQGNSA. The CDR3 totals 12 residues. Trimming left V 6 bases short and J 6 bases short, with 10 bases between.

The rearrangement joins TRBV19 to TRBJ1-6; tentatively, D is TRBD1 (5 bases). CDR3 length equals 13 residues. The V gene's germline CDR1 is LNHDA and CDR2 SQIVND (reference sequence). V was cut by 3 bases and J by 14 bases, with 14 bases left in between. CDR3 bases: TGTGCCAGTAGTATTGGGAGGGGCGCAGCCCTCCACTTT. Its protein product is CASSIGRGAALHF.